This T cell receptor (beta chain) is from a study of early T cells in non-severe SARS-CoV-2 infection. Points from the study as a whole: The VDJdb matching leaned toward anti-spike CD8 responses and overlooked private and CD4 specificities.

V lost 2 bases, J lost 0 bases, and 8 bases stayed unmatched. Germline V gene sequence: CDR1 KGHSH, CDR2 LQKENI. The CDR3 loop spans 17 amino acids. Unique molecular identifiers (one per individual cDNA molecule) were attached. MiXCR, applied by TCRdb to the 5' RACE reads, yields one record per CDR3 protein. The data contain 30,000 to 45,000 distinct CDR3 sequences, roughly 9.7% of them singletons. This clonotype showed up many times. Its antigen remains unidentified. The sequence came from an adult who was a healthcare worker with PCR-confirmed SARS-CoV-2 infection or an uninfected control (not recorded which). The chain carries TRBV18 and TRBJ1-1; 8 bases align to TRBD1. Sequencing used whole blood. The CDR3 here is CASSPLTGVGMNTEAFF. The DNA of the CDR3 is TGTGCCAGCTCACCATTGACAGGGGTGGGGATGAACACTGAAGCTTTCTTT.